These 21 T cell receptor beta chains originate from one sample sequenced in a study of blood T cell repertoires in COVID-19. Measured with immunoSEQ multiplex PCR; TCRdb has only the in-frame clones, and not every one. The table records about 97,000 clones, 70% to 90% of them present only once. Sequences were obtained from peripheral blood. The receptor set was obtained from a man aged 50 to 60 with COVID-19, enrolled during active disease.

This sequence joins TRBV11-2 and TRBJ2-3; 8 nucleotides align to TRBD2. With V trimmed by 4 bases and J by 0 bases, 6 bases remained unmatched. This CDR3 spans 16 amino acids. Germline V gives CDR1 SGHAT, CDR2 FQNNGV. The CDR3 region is CASSSGGSASTDTQYF. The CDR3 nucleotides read TGTGCCAGCAGCTCGGGGGGGTCAGCGAGCACAGATACGCAGTATTTT.

This chain's CDR3 is CASSSEGGTNEKLFF. CDR3 DNA sequence: TGTGCCAGCAGCTCCGAGGGAGGGACTAATGAAAAACTGTTTTTT. This rearrangement joins TRBV5-4 to TRBJ1-4; no clear D. V was cut by 3 bases and J by 2 bases, with 11 bases left in between. The CDR3 covers 15 residues. Germline CDR1 reads SGHNT; CDR2 reads YYREEE (reference sequence).

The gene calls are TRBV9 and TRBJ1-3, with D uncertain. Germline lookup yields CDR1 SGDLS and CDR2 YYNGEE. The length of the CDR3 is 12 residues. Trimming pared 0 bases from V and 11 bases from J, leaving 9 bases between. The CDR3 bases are TGTGCCAGCAGCGTAGACGGCGGTGCCATATATTTT. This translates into CASSVDGGAIYF.

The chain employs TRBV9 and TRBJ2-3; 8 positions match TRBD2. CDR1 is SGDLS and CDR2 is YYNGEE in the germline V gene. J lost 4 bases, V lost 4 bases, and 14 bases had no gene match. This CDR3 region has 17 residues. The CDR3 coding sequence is TGTGCCAGCAGCTCTGGGGCTCCTTCGCGGGGGGCAGATACGCAGTATTTT. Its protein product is CASSSGAPSRGADTQYF.

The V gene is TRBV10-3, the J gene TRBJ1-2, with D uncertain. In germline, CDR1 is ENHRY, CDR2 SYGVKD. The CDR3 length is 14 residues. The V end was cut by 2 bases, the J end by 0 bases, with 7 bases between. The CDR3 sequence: CAISEQQANYGYTF. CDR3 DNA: TGTGCCATCAGTGAGCAGCAGGCTAACTATGGCTACACCTTC.

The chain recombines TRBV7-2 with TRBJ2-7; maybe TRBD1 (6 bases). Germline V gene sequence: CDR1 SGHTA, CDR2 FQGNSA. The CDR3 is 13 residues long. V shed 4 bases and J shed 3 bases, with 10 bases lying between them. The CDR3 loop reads CASSYTGNYEQYF. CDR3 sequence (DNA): TGTGCCAGCAGCTATACAGGGAACTACGAGCAGTACTTC.

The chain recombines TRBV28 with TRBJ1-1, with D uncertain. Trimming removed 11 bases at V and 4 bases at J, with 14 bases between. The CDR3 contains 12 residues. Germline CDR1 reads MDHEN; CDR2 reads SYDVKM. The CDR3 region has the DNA TGTGCCGCCGAGGACTCGACCACTGAAGCTTTCTTT. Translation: CAAEDSTTEAFF.

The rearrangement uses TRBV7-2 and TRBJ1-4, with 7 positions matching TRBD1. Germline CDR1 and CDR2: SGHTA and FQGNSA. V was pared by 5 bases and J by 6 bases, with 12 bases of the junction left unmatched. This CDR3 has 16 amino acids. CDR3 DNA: TGTGCCAGCAGCGAACCAGGGGGTTCCGACCATGAAAAACTGTTTTTT. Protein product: CASSEPGGSDHEKLFF. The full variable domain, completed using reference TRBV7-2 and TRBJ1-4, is GAGVSQSPSNKVTEKGKDVELRCDPISGHTALYWYRQSLGQGLEFLIYFQGNSAPDKSGLPSDRFSAERTGGSVSTLTIQRTQQEDSAVYLCASSEPGGSDHEKLFFGSGTQLSVL.

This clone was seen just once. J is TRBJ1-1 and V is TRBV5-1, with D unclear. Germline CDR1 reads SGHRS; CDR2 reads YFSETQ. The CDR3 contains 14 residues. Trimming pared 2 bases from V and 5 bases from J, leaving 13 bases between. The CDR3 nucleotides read TGCGCCAGCAGCTTTGAGGGATGGAGAACTGAAGCTTTCTTT. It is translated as CASSFEGWRTEAFF.

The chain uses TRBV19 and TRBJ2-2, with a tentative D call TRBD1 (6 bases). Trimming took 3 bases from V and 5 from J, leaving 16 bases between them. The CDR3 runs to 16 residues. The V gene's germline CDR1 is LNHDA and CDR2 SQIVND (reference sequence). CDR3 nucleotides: TGTGCCAGTAGTATTTTTGGGCAGGGGCGGACCGGGGAGCTGTTTTTT. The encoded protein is CASSIFGQGRTGELFF.

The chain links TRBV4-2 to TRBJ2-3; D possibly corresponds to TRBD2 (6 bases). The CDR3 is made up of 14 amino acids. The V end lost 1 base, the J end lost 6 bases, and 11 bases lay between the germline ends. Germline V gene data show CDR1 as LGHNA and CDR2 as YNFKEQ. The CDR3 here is CASSQGGRGDTQYF. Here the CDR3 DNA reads TGTGCCAGCAGCCAAGGGGGCCGGGGGGATACGCAGTATTTT.

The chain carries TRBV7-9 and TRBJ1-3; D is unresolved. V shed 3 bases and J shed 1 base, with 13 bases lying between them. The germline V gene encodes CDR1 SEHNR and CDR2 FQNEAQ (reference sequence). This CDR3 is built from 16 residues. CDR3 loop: CASSLPTGRSGNTIYF. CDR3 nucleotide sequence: TGTGCCAGCAGCTTGCCGACCGGGAGGTCTGGAAACACCATATATTTT.

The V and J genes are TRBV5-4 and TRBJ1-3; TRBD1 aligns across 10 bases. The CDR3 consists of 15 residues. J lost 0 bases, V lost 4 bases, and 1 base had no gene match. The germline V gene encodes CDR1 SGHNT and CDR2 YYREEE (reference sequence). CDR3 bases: TGTGCCAGCAGCGGGGACAGGGGCTCTGGAAACACCATATATTTT. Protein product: CASSGDRGSGNTIYF. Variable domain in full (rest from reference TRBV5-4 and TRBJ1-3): ETGVTQSPTHLIKTRGQQVTLRCSSQSGHNTVSWYQQALGQGPQFIFQYYREEENGRGNFPPRFSGLQFPNYSSELNVNALELDDSALYLCASSGDRGSGNTIYFGEGSWLTVV.

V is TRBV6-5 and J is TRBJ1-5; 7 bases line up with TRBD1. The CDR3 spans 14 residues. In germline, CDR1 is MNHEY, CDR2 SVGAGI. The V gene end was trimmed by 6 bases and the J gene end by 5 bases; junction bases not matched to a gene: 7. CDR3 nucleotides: TGTGCCAGCAGCACCGGGACAGACTATCAGCCCCAGCATTTT. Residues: CASSTGTDYQPQHF.

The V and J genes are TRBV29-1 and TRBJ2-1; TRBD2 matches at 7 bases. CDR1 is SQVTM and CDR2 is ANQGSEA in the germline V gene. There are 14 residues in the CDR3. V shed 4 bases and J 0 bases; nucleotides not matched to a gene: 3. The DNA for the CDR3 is TGCAGCGTTGTGGGGGGGAGCTCCTACAATGAGCAGTTCTTC. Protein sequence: CSVVGGSSYNEQFF.

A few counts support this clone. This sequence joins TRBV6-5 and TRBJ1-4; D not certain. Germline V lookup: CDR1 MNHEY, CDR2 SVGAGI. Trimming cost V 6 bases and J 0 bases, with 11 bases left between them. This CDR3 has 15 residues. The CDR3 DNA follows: TGTGCCAGCAGAAACAGCGGACCAACTAATGAAAAACTGTTTTTT. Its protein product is CASRNSGPTNEKLFF.

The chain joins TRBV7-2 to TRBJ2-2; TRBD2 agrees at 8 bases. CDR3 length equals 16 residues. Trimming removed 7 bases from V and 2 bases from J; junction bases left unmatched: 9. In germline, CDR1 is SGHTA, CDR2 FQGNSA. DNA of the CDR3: TGTGCCAGCAACAAAAGAGGACTAGCAAACACCGGGGAGCTGTTTTTT. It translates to CASNKRGLANTGELFF.

Here the CDR3 reads CASRGGVRQPQHF. As DNA, the CDR3 is TGTGCCAGCAGGGGGGGGGTTAGGCAGCCCCAGCATTTT. The rearrangement joins TRBV2 to TRBJ1-5; D is perhaps TRBD1 (5 bases). The CDR3 covers 13 residues. The V and J ends lost 6 bases and 7 bases respectively, with 13 bases between them. Germline assignment: CDR1 SNHLY and CDR2 FYNNEI.

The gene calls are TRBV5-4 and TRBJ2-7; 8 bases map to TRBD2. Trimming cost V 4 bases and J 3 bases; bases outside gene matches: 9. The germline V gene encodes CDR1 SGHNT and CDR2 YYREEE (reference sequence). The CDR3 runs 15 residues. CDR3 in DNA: TGTGCCAGCAGCCTGACGGGACTAGGGAACTACGAGCAGTACTTC. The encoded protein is CASSLTGLGNYEQYF.

This CDR3 reads CAISGQGGDTEAFF. Written as DNA, the CDR3 is TGTGCCATCAGCGGTCAGGGGGGAGACACTGAAGCTTTCTTT. The chain combines TRBV10-3 with TRBJ1-1; 7 bases are a match to TRBD1. The CDR3 length is 14 residues. Unmatched junction bases numbered 7, after V lost 6 bases and J lost 3 bases. Germline lookup yields CDR1 ENHRY and CDR2 SYGVKD.

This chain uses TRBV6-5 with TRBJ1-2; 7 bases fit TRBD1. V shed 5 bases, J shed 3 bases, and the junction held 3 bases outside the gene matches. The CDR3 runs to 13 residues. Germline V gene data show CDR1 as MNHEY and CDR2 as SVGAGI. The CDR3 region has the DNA TGTGCCAGCAGTACAACAGGGGACTATGGCTACACCTTC. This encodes CASSTTGDYGYTF.